Sequencing of this T cell receptor beta chain was carried out in a study of cytomegalovirus exposure and HLA in healthy donors. With 60 Vbeta and 13 Jbeta primers, the PCR was carried out. Data came from immunoSEQ multiplex PCR; TCRdb stores just in-frame clones and leaves some out. This table has roughly 180,000 clones, roughly 8.7% appearing once. This CDR3 is 14 amino acids long. Germline V lookup: CDR1 MNHEY, CDR2 SMNVEV (reference sequence). Trimming removed 7 bases from V and 3 bases from J; junction bases left unmatched: 7. General observations from the study: A list of around 150 TCR beta chains associated with cytomegalovirus was given. Reportedly, cytomegalovirus status was diagnosed with high sensitivity and specificity.

In regard to this clone: The antigen remains undetermined.

This clonotype originated in a woman in her 30s in good health and CMV-seropositive. This rearrangement joins TRBV27 to TRBJ1-1, with 8 bases that match TRBD1. The sample consisted of PBMCs. CDR3 loop: CASTWTGRDTEAFF. The DNA of the CDR3 is TGTGCCAGCACTTGGACAGGGCGGGACACTGAAGCTTTCTTT.